What follows are 21 T cell receptor beta chains derived from one specimen sequenced in a study of shared clonotypes between healthy human individuals. The data were produced by immunoSEQ multiplex PCR, yet TCRdb's version contains in-frame clones alone and is incomplete. The sample has about 960,000 clones, over 60% seen once; the top ten hold around 1.4%. The sample was memory CD4+ T cells sorted from blood. Subset meaning: CD45RA-negative fraction. All receptors come from a man aged 18 to 30 in good health.

The chain carries TRBV30 and TRBJ2-1; D gene ambiguous. This CDR3 is 11 amino acids long. The germline V and J ends were trimmed by 2 bases and 8 bases, with 7 bases remaining between them. CDR1 is GTSNPN and CDR2 is SVGIG in the germline V gene (reference sequence). CDR3 amino acids: CAWSTAHEQFF. The CDR3 DNA reads as TGTGCCTGGAGTACGGCCCATGAGCAGTTCTTC.

The rearrangement joins TRBV30 to TRBJ2-1; tentative D call: TRBD2 (6 bases). CDR1 and CDR2 from the germline V gene are GTSNPN and SVGIG (reference sequence). The CDR3 sequence is 13 residues long. V gave up 1 base and J gave up 2 bases, with 6 bases separating them. The CDR3 DNA is TGTGCCTGGAGTGGGGGGGCCTACAATGAGCAGTTCTTC. Protein sequence: CAWSGGAYNEQFF.

The chain uses TRBV5-8 and TRBJ2-7, with D uncertain. From germline, CDR1 is SGHTS and CDR2 YDEGEE. The length of the CDR3 is 14 residues. With 0 bases removed from V and 0 bases from J, the gap between germline ends came to 7 bases. CDR3 in amino acids: CASSLAFYSYEQYF. CDR3 DNA: TGTGCCAGCAGCTTGGCCTTTTACTCCTACGAGCAGTACTTC. The full variable domain, rest sourced from reference TRBV5-8 and TRBJ2-7, is EAGVTQSPTHLIKTRGQQATLRCSPISGHTSVYWYQQALGLGLQFLLWYDEGEERNRGNFPPRFSGRQFPNYSSELNVNALELEDSALYLCASSLAFYSYEQYFGPGTRLTVT.

The sample holds many counts of this clone. This chain joins TRBV7-9 and TRBJ2-7, with D maybe TRBD2 (5 bases). The ends were cut back, 4 bases at V and 6 bases at J, with 13 bases in the middle. Germline lookup yields CDR1 SEHNR and CDR2 FQNEAQ (reference sequence). This CDR3 comprises 13 residues. The CDR3 bases are TGTGCCAGCAGCTGGAGCGGTTCCATCGAGCAGTACTTC. Translating gives CASSWSGSIEQYF.

This clone has more than one count but fewer than ten. The V call is TRBV9, the J call TRBJ1-1; perhaps TRBD1 as D (5 bases). The CDR3 loop spans 17 amino acids. The germline CDR1 and CDR2 sequences are SGDLS and YYNGEE. The V and J ends lost 0 bases and 8 bases respectively, with 23 bases between them. CDR3: CASSVGMGGGARQEAFF. The CDR3 region has the DNA TGTGCCAGCAGCGTAGGAATGGGTGGGGGAGCCCGCCAGGAAGCTTTCTTT.

The genes are TRBV6-5 and TRBJ2-3, with D hard to call. The CDR3 length is 14 residues. V was clipped by 5 bases and J by 0 bases, with 9 bases between them. The germline V gene has CDR1 MNHEY and CDR2 SVGAGI. The CDR3 protein is CASSRSFSTDTQYF. As DNA, the CDR3 is TGTGCCAGCAGTCGCTCGTTTAGCACAGATACGCAGTATTTT.

The genes are TRBV7-2 and TRBJ2-1; D may be TRBD2 (6 bases). The CDR3 is made up of 15 amino acids. V was trimmed by 2 bases and J by 6 bases, leaving 14 bases between them. CDR1 SGHTA and CDR2 FQGNSA come from the germline V gene. CDR3 nucleotide sequence: TGTGCCAGCAGCTTAACCGAGACTAGTTCCAATGAGCAGTTCTTC. Protein product: CASSLTETSSNEQFF.

The V gene is TRBV6-1, the J gene TRBJ1-2; D may be TRBD1 (5 bases). CDR1 and CDR2 from the germline V gene are MNHNS and SASEGT. The V end lost 4 bases, the J end lost 5 bases, and 17 bases lay between the germline ends. This CDR3 is 15 amino acids long. CDR3 amino acids: CASSAGQGLSYGYTF. The CDR3 DNA reads TGTGCCAGCAGTGCGGGGCAGGGCCTGTCATATGGCTACACCTTC.

The chain joins TRBV5-6 to TRBJ1-1; tentatively, D is TRBD1 (6 bases). The V end lost 5 bases, the J end lost 4 bases, and 21 bases lay between the germline ends. Per germline, CDR1 SGHDT and CDR2 YYEEEE. The CDR3 has 16 amino acids. This CDR3 reads CASRHISRDMGTEAFF. CDR3 nucleotides: TGTGCCAGCAGGCATATCTCCAGGGACATGGGCACTGAAGCTTTCTTT. The whole variable domain, filled in from reference TRBV5-6 and TRBJ1-1, reads DAGVTQSPTHLIKTRGQQVTLRCSPKSGHDTVSWYQQALGQGPQFIFQYYEEEERQRGNFPDRFSGHQFPNYSSELNVNALLLGDSALYLCASRHISRDMGTEAFFGQGTRLTVV.

On this clone itself: The same CDR3 arises from other DNA sequences in this sample as well. V and J are TRBV7-9 and TRBJ2-5; weak D call: TRBD1 (5 bases). The CDR3 length is 11 residues. Germline V lookup: CDR1 SEHNR, CDR2 FQNEAQ (reference sequence). V lost 0 bases and J lost 9, with 5 bases in between. The CDR3 DNA is TGTGCCAGCAGCTTAGCGGGGCCCCAGTACTTC. Amino acid sequence: CASSLAGPQYF.

The V call is TRBV5-6, the J call TRBJ1-2; D remains ambiguous. CDR1 and CDR2 (germline): SGHDT, YYEEEE. The CDR3 is 14 amino acids. V was shortened by 0 bases and J by 2 bases, with 8 bases between the two germline ends. The CDR3 loop is CASSLDQRNYGYTF. DNA of the CDR3: TGTGCCAGCAGCTTGGATCAGAGGAACTATGGCTACACCTTC.

The gene calls are TRBV19 and TRBJ2-3; no firm D call. Germline CDR1 is LNHDA and CDR2 is SQIVND (reference sequence). This CDR3 comprises 14 residues. Trimming cost V 7 bases and J 0 bases, with 11 bases left between them. CDR3 DNA sequence: TGTGCCAGTACAGCGCAGGCTAGCACAGATACGCAGTATTTT. This translates into CASTAQASTDTQYF. Drawing the rest from reference TRBV19 and TRBJ2-3, the complete variable domain is DGGITQSPKYLFRKEGQNVTLSCEQNLNHDAMYWYRQDPGQGLRLIYYSQIVNDFQKGDIAEGYSVSREKKESFPLTVTSAQKNPTAFYLCASTAQASTDTQYFGPGTRLTVL.

The chain uses TRBV11-3 and TRBJ2-7; D may be TRBD2 (7 bases). V was pared by 4 bases and J by 4 bases, with 14 bases between. The CDR3 sequence is 14 residues long. The germline CDR1 and CDR2 sequences are SGHNT and YENEEA. Here the CDR3 reads CASSSTAGAYEQYF. The CDR3 DNA follows: TGTGCCAGCAGCTCAACCGCGGGGGCTTACGAGCAGTACTTC.

Concerning this clone: A junction boundary mismatches the germline segment, possibly from a read error. The chain employs TRBV7-7 and TRBJ2-3, with a weak D call TRBD2 (5 bases). This CDR3 contains 13 residues. Germline V gene lookup returns CDR1 SSHAT and CDR2 FNYEAQ (reference sequence). The CDR3 spells CASSSGYTDTQYF. The CDR3 DNA follows: TGTGCTAGCAGCAGCGGTTACACAGATACGCAGTATTTT. Based on the CDR3 plus reference TRBV7-7 and TRBJ2-3, the full variable domain is GAGVSQSPRYKVTKRGQDVTLRCDPISSHATLYWYQQALGQGPEFLTYFNYEAQPDKSGLPSDRFSAERPEGSISTLTIQRTEQRDSAMYRCASSSGYTDTQYFGPGTRLTVL.

The V call is TRBV5-1, the J call TRBJ1-1, with D maybe TRBD1 (5 bases). CDR3 size: 14 residues. Trimming pared 6 bases from V and 4 bases from J, leaving 16 bases between. Germline values: CDR1 SGHRS, CDR2 YFSETQ. The CDR3 coding sequence is TGCGCCAGCACTTTGGGATCGAGGGGCACTGAAGCTTTCTTT. Protein product: CASTLGSRGTEAFF.

The chain couples TRBV7-2 to TRBJ2-5; D ambiguous. The CDR3 contains 14 residues. CDR1 SGHTA and CDR2 FQGNSA come from the germline V gene. Deletions cut 2 bases from V and 6 bases from J, with 13 bases between. The DNA for the CDR3 is TGTGCCAGCAGCTTACAAGGCCAAAACAAGACCCAGTACTTC. This translates into CASSLQGQNKTQYF.

This chain connects TRBV2 to TRBJ2-3; 7 nucleotides align to TRBD1. V shed 5 bases, J shed 0 bases, and the junction held 5 bases outside the gene matches. Germline lookup yields CDR1 SNHLY and CDR2 FYNNEI. The CDR3 length is 15 residues. Here the CDR3 reads CASSKGQKSTDTQYF. In DNA, the CDR3 is TGTGCCAGCAGTAAGGGACAGAAAAGCACAGATACGCAGTATTTT.

This clone was counted only a few times. The rearrangement uses TRBV6-5 and TRBJ1-6; D is uncertain. V lost 0 bases to trimming and J lost 10 bases, with 16 bases between them. The V gene's germline CDR1 is MNHEY and CDR2 SVGAGI. This CDR3 has 16 residues. CDR3 residues: CASSYSISGFVSPLHF. In DNA, the CDR3 is TGTGCCAGCAGTTACTCCATCTCTGGATTCGTGTCACCCCTCCACTTT.

V usage is TRBV10-3 and J usage is TRBJ2-6; 7 bases line up with TRBD1. The germline V gene has CDR1 ENHRY and CDR2 SYGVKD. After removal of 5 bases from V and 2 bases from J, the junction contained 6 bases not matched to a gene. The CDR3 is 16 amino acids. The CDR3 DNA reads TGTGCCATCAGTCCGCGACAGGGAACTGGGGCCAACGTCCTGACTTTC. It yields the protein CAISPRQGTGANVLTF.

The CDR3 coding sequence is TGTGCCAGCAGCTTGGCCAGGGGGGCGCAGGGGTACGAGCAGTACTTC. It codes for CASSLARGAQGYEQYF. V and J are TRBV5-4 and TRBJ2-7, with D possibly TRBD1 on 7 matching bases. Germline V gene data show CDR1 as SGHNT and CDR2 as YYREEE (reference sequence). CDR3 length: 16 amino acids. Trimming took 0 bases from V and 4 from J, leaving 17 bases between them. Based on the CDR3 plus reference TRBV5-4 and TRBJ2-7, the full variable domain is ETGVTQSPTHLIKTRGQQVTLRCSSQSGHNTVSWYQQALGQGPQFIFQYYREEENGRGNFPPRFSGLQFPNYSSELNVNALELDDSALYLCASSLARGAQGYEQYFGPGTRLTVT.

The V call is TRBV6-5, the J call TRBJ1-2; D ambiguous. Trimming shortened V by 4 bases and J by 0 bases, and 9 bases separated the two germline ends. Germline assignment: CDR1 MNHEY and CDR2 SVGAGI. CDR3 length: 14 residues. The chain's CDR3 is CASSLHRSNYGYTF. In DNA, the CDR3 is TGTGCCAGCAGTTTGCACCGATCTAACTATGGCTACACCTTC.